What follows is one T cell receptor beta chain and its context. What it binds is unknown. The germline V gene encodes CDR1 LNHDA and CDR2 SQIVND (reference sequence). Trimming left V 3 bases short and J 3 bases short, with 11 bases between. This CDR3 is 14 amino acids long. This sample stems from a study of Ad26.COV2.S vaccination and SARS-CoV-2 variants. Study observations and caveats: Recipients of either vaccine or placebo displayed similar breadth of non-spike TCRs.

TCRdb's table, derived via immunoSEQ multiplex PCR, lists solely in-frame clones and lacks some. The sample holds fewer than 900,000 clones; 89% are singletons and the top ten take roughly 1.5%. The treatment was: 15 to 20 received Ad26.COV2.S at low or high dose, single or two shots; about five received placebo; per-sample allocation not given. At day 63 after the first vaccine or placebo injection, samples were drawn. The input for sequencing was peripheral blood, taken in a trial of Ad26.COV2.S vaccine versus placebo. This sequence joins TRBV19 and TRBJ2-5; a possible D gene is TRBD2 (6 bases). The TCR originated in a person aged 18-65 years who received the Ad26.COV2.S COVID-19 vaccine or a placebo. CDR3 sequence: CASSIWAGKETQYF. The CDR3 nucleotides read TGTGCCAGTAGTATTTGGGCGGGGAAAGAGACCCAGTACTTC.